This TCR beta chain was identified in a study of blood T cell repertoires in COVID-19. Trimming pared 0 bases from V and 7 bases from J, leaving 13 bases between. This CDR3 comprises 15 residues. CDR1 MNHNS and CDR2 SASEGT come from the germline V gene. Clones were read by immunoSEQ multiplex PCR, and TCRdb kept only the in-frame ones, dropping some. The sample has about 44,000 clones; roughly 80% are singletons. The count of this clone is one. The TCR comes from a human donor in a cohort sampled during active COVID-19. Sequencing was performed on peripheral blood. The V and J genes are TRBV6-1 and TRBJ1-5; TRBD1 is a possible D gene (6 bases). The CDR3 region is CASSEAVGAYQPQHF. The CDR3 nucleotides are TGTGCCAGCAGTGAAGCCGTGGGGGCATACCAGCCCCAGCATTTT.